Detailed here is one T cell receptor (beta chain). Its target is unknown. Trimming left V 5 bases short and J 4 bases short, with 8 bases between. CDR1 SQVTM and CDR2 ANQGSEA come from the germline V gene. CDR3 size: 11 residues. Each CDR3 protein is one row after TCRdb ran MiXCR on the RT-PCR reads. This table holds approximately 570,000 distinct CDR3 sequences, roughly 8.2% found once. The source of the sample is a study of response to subunit inactivated influenza vaccine. Findings and caveats of the study: There was a suggestion from the authors that each seasonal influenza vaccination recruits few new T cells.

The chain is built from TRBV29-1 and TRBJ1-2, with D unresolved. The sequence derives from a man aged 45 to 70 who received an inactivated influenza vaccine. The material sequenced was PBMCs from blood, taken around 25 months after vaccination. The CDR3, as DNA: TGCAGCGTTCGGGATATCTATGGCTACACCTTC. It codes for CSVRDIYGYTF.